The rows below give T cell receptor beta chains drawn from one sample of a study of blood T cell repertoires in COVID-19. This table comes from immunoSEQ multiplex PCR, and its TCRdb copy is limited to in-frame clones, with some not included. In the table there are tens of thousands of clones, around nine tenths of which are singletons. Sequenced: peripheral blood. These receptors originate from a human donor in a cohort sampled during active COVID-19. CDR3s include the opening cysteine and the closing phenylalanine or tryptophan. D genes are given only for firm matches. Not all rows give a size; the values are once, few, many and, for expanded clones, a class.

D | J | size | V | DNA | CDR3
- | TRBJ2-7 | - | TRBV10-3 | TGTGCCATCAGTGAGTCCGGGGTGGAGTTCTACGAGCAGTACTTC | CAISESGVEFYEQYF
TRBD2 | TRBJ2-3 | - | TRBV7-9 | TGTGCCAGCAGCTTCGGGACTAGCGGGAGGGCTTCCTCAGATACGCAGTATTTT | CASSFGTSGRASSDTQYF
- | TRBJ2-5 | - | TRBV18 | TGTGCCAGCTCACCGGACACTTCGGGCCAAGAGACCCAGTACTTC | CASSPDTSGQETQYF
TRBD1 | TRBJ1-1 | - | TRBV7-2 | TGTGCCAGCAGCTTGCCCTTCTCGGGACAGAAGGCTTTCTTT | CASSLPFSGQKAFF
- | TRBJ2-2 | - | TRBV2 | TGTGCCAGCAGTGAAACTAATAGACAGGCCGGGGAGCTGTTTTTT | CASSETNRQAGELFF
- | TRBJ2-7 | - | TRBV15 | TGTGCCACCAGCAGAGACCCTCCAAGACAGGTCCCTGGGGAGCAGTACTTC | CATSRDPPRQVPGEQYF
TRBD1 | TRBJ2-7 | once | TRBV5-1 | TGCGCCAGCAGGCCTACAGGGGGAGCCTCCTACGAGCAGTACTTC | CASRPTGGASYEQYF
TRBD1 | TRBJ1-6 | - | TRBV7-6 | TGTGCCAGCAGCTTAGGGGACAGGGGGCTGGGGTCACCCCTCCACTTT | CASSLGDRGLGSPLHF
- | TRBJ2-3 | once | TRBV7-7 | TGTGCCAGCAGTCGTGTTGTGAGGGATACGCAGTATTTT | CASSRVVRDTQYF
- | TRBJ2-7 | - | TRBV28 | TGTGCCAGCAGTTTATTGAGGGAGACCTCCTACGAGCAGTACTTC | CASSLLRETSYEQYF
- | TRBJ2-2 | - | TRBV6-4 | TGTGCCAGCAGTGAACTCCCCAACACCGGGGAGCTGTTTTTT | CASSELPNTGELFF
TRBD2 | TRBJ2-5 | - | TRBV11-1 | TGTGCCAGCAGCCGCGCTAGCGGGAGTTCGGAGACCCAGTACTTC | CASSRASGSSETQYF
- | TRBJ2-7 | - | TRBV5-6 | TGTGCCAGCAGCTTGGGAGGGATGGGGTTCTCCTACGAGCAGTACTTC | CASSLGGMGFSYEQYF
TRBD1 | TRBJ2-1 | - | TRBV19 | TGTGCCAGTAGTCCGGACAGGGTGTTGATATACAATGAGCAGTTCTTC | CASSPDRVLIYNEQFF
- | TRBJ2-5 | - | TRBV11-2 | TGTGCCAGCAGCACCTACTTAGCGAGTGAGACCCAGTACTTC | CASSTYLASETQYF
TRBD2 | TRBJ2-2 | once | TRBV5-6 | TGTGCCAGCAGCCTCAGGACTAGCGGGAAGGTGACCGGGGAGCTGTTTTTT | CASSLRTSGKVTGELFF
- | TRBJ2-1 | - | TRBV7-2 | TGTGCCAGCAGCTTAGATCGGGGTATTAAAAATGAGCAGTTCTTC | CASSLDRGIKNEQFF
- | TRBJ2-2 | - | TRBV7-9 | TGTGCCAGCACCTCGTCGGATCTCAGACTCTCGAACACCGGGGAGCTGTTTTTT | CASTSSDLRLSNTGELFF
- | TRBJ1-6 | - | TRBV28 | TGTGCCAGCAGTCCCTCGAGTCAGATGAGGTCACCCCTCCACTTT | CASSPSSQMRSPLHF
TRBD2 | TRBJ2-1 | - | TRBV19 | TGTGCCAGTAGTATAGGGCTGCGGGGGAGCTCCTACAATGAGCAGTTCTTC | CASSIGLRGSSYNEQFF
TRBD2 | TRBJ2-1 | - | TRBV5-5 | TGTGCCAGCAGCTTGGGTGTATTGGGACTAGCGTTTTTGGACGAGCAGTTCTTC | CASSLGVLGLAFLDEQFF
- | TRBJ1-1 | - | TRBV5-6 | TGTGCCAGCAGCTTGGTTCGTGACACTGAAGCTTTCTTT | CASSLVRDTEAFF
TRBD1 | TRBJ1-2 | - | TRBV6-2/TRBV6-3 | TGTGCCAGCAGCCTGCGACAGGGGCTGGGCTATGGCTACACCTTC | CASSLRQGLGYGYTF
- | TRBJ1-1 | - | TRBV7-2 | TGTGCCAGCAGCCAATACCAGGGGAACACTGAAGCTTTCTTT | CASSQYQGNTEAFF
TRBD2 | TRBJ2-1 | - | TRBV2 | TGTGCCAGCAGTCTTAGCGGGAGGGCCGCCTATGAGCAGTTCTTC | CASSLSGRAAYEQFF
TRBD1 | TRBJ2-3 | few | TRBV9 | TGTGCCAGCAGCGTAGTGGGGACAGGGCTCACAGATACGCAGTATTTT | CASSVVGTGLTDTQYF
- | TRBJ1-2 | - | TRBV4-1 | TGCGCCAGCAGCCAAGAAACAGCTCGGTATGGCTACACCTTC | CASSQETARYGYTF
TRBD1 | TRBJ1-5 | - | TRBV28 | TGTGCCAGCAGCCCAGGGGGCACTAATCAGCCCCAGCATTTT | CASSPGGTNQPQHF
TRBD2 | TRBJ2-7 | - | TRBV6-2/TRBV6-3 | TGTGCCAGCAGTTCCGGGACTAGTAGGGTTGGTCCCTACGAGCAGTACTTC | CASSSGTSRVGPYEQYF
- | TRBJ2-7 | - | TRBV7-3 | TGTGCCAGCAGCTTAGGGCCGCCACCACGATACGAGCAGTACTTC | CASSLGPPPRYEQYF
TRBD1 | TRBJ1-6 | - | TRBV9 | TGTGCCAGCAGCTTCCAGGGGGCGCGAGATAATTCACCCCTCCACTTT | CASSFQGARDNSPLHF
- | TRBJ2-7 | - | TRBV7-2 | TGTGCCAGCAGCTTAGTAGAGGGGGTCGAGCAGTACTTC | CASSLVEGVEQYF
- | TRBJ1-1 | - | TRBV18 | TGTGCCAGCTCACCACCGGGCTACACTGAAGCTTTCTTT | CASSPPGYTEAFF
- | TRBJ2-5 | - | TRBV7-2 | TGTGCCAGCAGCTTCTCTCAGCAAGAGACCCAGTACTTC | CASSFSQQETQYF
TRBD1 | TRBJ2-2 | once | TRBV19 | TGTGCCAGTATAGGGGACAGGGGGCGAGGCACCGGGGAGCTGTTTTTT | CASIGDRGRGTGELFF
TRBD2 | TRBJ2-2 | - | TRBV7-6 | TGTGCCAGCAGCTTACCGCTAGCGGGAGGGAACACCGGGGAGCTGTTTTTT | CASSLPLAGGNTGELFF
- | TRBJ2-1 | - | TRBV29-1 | TGCAGCGTGAAAGGGGTGGATGAGCAGTTCTTC | CSVKGVDEQFF
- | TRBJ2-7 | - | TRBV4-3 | TGCGCCAGCAGCCAAGATCGCGGAGGGTACAACGAGCAGTACTTC | CASSQDRGGYNEQYF
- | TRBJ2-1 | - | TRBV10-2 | TGCGCCAGCAGTACTACTAGCCCCTCCAGGGATGAGCAGTTCTTC | CASSTTSPSRDEQFF
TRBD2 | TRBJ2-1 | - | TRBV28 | TGTGCCAGCACCCCCATTAGCGGGAGTTTCAATGAGCAGTTCTTC | CASTPISGSFNEQFF
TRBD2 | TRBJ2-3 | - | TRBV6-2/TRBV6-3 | TGTGCCAGCAGTGAGGGACTAGCGGGAGGGCCAGGCACAGATACGCAGTATTTT | CASSEGLAGGPGTDTQYF
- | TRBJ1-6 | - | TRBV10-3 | TGTGCCATCAGTGAGTCTAATGGGGGCAGATCACCCCTCCACTTT | CAISESNGGRSPLHF